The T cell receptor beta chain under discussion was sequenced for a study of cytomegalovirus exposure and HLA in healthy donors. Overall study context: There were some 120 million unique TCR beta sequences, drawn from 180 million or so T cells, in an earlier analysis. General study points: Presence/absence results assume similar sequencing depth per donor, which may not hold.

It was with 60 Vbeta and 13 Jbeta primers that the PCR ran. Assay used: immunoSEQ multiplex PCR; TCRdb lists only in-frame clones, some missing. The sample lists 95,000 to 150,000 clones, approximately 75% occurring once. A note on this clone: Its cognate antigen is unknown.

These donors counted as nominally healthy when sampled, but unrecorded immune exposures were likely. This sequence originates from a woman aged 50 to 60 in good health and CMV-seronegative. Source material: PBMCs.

The chain's CDR3 is CAWSDQWTRISGANVLTF. CDR3 nucleotide sequence: TGTGCCTGGAGTGACCAGTGGACACGAATATCTGGGGCCAACGTCCTGACTTTC. This rearrangement joins TRBV30 to TRBJ2-6; maybe TRBD1 (5 bases). Trimming took off 1 base at V and 1 base at J, with 17 bases between the two ends. The germline V gene has CDR1 GTSNPN and CDR2 SVGIG (reference sequence). The CDR3 spans 18 residues.